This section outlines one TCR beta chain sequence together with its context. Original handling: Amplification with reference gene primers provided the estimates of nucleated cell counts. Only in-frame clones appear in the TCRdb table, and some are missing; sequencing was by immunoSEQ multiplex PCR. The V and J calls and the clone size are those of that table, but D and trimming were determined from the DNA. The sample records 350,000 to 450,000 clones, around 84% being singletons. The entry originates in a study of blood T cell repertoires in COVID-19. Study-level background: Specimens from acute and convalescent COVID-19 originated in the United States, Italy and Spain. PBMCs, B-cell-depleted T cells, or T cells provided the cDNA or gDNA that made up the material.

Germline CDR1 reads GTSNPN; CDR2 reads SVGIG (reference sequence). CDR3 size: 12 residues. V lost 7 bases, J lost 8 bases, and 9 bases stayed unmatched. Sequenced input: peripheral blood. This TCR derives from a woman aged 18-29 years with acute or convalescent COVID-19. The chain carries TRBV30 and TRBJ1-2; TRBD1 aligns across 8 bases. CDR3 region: CAYTPGGGGYTF. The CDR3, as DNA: TGTGCCTATACCCCAGGGGGCGGGGGCTACACCTTC.